A selection of T cell receptor beta chains follows, all from one sample in a study of Ad26.COV2.S vaccination and SARS-CoV-2 variants. Sequenced by immunoSEQ multiplex PCR; TCRdb stores in-frame clones only, minus some. The sample shows some 250,000 clones, roughly 90% of them seen only once. Material: peripheral blood, obtained in a trial of Ad26.COV2.S vaccine versus placebo. The receptors here all came from a person aged 18-65 years who received the Ad26.COV2.S COVID-19 vaccine or a placebo. Both conserved end residues are part of each CDR3. A D gene is named only where the DNA matches it firmly. Size values are once, few and many counts, or a class for expanded clones, and some rows have none.

abundance	d_gene	v_gene	len	j_gene	CDR3nt	CDR3aa
.	.	TRBV7-8	13	TRBJ1-5	TGTGCCAGCAGCTTGGACGATAATCAGCCCCAGCATTTT	CASSLDDNQPQHF
.	.	TRBV10-3	12	TRBJ1-1	TGTGCCATCAAACAGGGAAGCACTGAAGCTTTCTTT	CAIKQGSTEAFF
.	.	TRBV7-2	12	TRBJ2-3	TGTGCCAGCAGTTGGCACACAGATACGCAGTATTTT	CASSWHTDTQYF
once	TRBD2	TRBV5-3	15	TRBJ2-5	TGTGCCAGAAGCTGGGGGGAGGGCGCCCGCGTGACCCAGTACTTC	CARSWGEGARVTQYF
.	TRBD1	TRBV5-6	14	TRBJ1-5	TGTGCCAGCAGCCGAGGACAGGGCAATCAGCCCCAGCATTTT	CASSRGQGNQPQHF
.	.	TRBV29-1	13	TRBJ2-2	TGCAGCGTTACCCGCTTGATGGACGGGGAGCTGTTTTTT	CSVTRLMDGELFF
.	.	TRBV28	19	TRBJ2-1	TGTGCCAGCAGTTCCCCGACCGGACCGGGACTCCTTATCCACAATGAGCAGTTCTTC	CASSSPTGPGLLIHNEQFF
.	.	TRBV5-4	14	TRBJ2-3	TGTGCCAGCAGCGCCGTAGGAAGAGCTGATACGCAGTATTTT	CASSAVGRADTQYF
.	TRBD2	TRBV6-6	16	TRBJ2-3	TGTGCCAGCAGTACCGGGACTAGCGGCAGCACAGATACGCAGTATTTT	CASSTGTSGSTDTQYF
.	.	TRBV5-4	14	TRBJ1-2	TGTGCCAGCAGCTTGCTTCAGCCCCCTTATGGCTACACCTTC	CASSLLQPPYGYTF
.	.	TRBV14	15	TRBJ2-2	TGTGCCAGCAGCCCCGAGCGGTCTCGCGCCGGGGAGCTGTTTTTT	CASSPERSRAGELFF
.	.	TRBV12-3/TRBV12-4	11	TRBJ2-1	TGTGCCAGCAGTTTAGGTACCGAGCAGTTCTTC	CASSLGTEQFF
.	.	TRBV7-2	15	TRBJ2-1	TGTGCCAGCAGCTTCATGCCTCATTCGATGAATGAGCAGTTCTTC	CASSFMPHSMNEQFF
.	.	TRBV7-9	12	TRBJ2-1	TGTGCCAGCCGGGGGACTGTGGCTGAGCAGTTCTTC	CASRGTVAEQFF
.	TRBD1	TRBV6-2/TRBV6-3	17	TRBJ2-7	TGTGCCAGCAGTTACGATTTGACGGACAGGGGTTCCTACGAGCAGTACTTC	CASSYDLTDRGSYEQYF
.	TRBD2	TRBV18	17	TRBJ2-3	TGTGCCAGCTCAACACTGTCGACTAGCGGGACGACAGATACGCAGTATTTT	CASSTLSTSGTTDTQYF
.	TRBD1	TRBV11-3	17	TRBJ2-2	TGTGCCAGCAGCTTAGACCTGACAGGGGCCGCCACCGGGGAGCTGTTTTTT	CASSLDLTGAATGELFF
.	.	TRBV10-1	12	TRBJ2-3	TGCGCCAGCAGTGAGAGGGCGGATACGCAGTATTTT	CASSERADTQYF
.	TRBD1	TRBV28	16	TRBJ2-7	TGTGCCACCAAAGAGGGGGTCGGACAGGGGAGAGACGAGCAGTACTTC	CATKEGVGQGRDEQYF
.	TRBD1	TRBV2	15	TRBJ1-2	TGTGCCAGCAGTGAAGCGACAGGGAGGAGAAGAGGCTACACCTTC	CASSEATGRRRGYTF
.	.	TRBV10-2	12	TRBJ1-4	TGCGCCAGCAATGCCGGGGGCACCGAACTGTTTTTT	CASNAGGTELFF
.	.	TRBV7-3	13	TRBJ2-3	TGTGCCAGCAGCAGTCAGGGGTCGGATACGCAGTATTTT	CASSSQGSDTQYF
.	TRBD1	TRBV6-1	19	TRBJ1-6	TGTGCCAGCAGTGAAGGAGGTTGGGGACAGGGGACCTATAAGTCACCCCTCCACTTT	CASSEGGWGQGTYKSPLHF
once	.	TRBV7-8	15	TRBJ1-3	TGTGCCAGCAGCTATCCCGGGAACTCTGGAAACACCATATATTTT	CASSYPGNSGNTIYF